Below are 4 T cell receptor beta chains sequenced from a single sample in a study of OX40 agonist ivuxolimab in advanced cancers. The method was immunoSEQ multiplex PCR; TCRdb's version includes in-frame clones alone and lacks a portion of them. The sample gives 45,000 to 55,000 clones, around 84% of which show up once; under 2% is in the top ten. The material sequenced was CD4+ or CD8+ T cells sorted from blood, taken in a trial of the OX40 agonist ivuxolimab. The source is an adult with an advanced solid tumor such as melanoma, head and neck, liver or kidney cancer.

The rearrangement joins TRBV9 to TRBJ2-2; 9 positions agree with TRBD2. Germline CDR1 and CDR2: SGDLS and YYNGEE. V lost 4 bases and J lost 5; bases outside the gene matches: 9. The CDR3 has 16 amino acids. In nucleotides, the CDR3 is TGTGCCAGCAGCCCTAGCGGGGAGAGGGGAACCGGGGAGCTGTTTTTT. This codes for CASSPSGERGTGELFF. Drawing the rest from reference TRBV9 and TRBJ2-2, the complete variable domain is DSGVTQTPKHLITATGQRVTLRCSPRSGDLSVYWYQQSLDQGLQFLIQYYNGEERAKGNILERFSAQQFPDLHSELNLSSLELGDSALYFCASSPSGERGTGELFFGEGSRLTVL.

The chain joins TRBV6-6 to TRBJ1-5, with D maybe TRBD1 (6 bases). CDR1 is MNHNY, CDR2 SVGAGI, per germline (reference sequence). V gave up 0 bases and J gave up 7 bases, with 10 bases separating them. CDR3 length: 14 residues. The DNA for the CDR3 is TGTGCCAGCAGTTACTCAACAGGGAACCAGCCCCAGCATTTT. Translation: CASSYSTGNQPQHF.

The chain has TRBV7-2 and TRBJ1-5; D call uncertain. CDR3 length equals 13 residues. Trimming cost V 5 bases and J 6 bases, with 11 bases left between them. In germline, CDR1 is SGHTA, CDR2 FQGNSA. For the CDR3, the DNA is TGTGCCAGCAGCCAGAGCACGGCTCAGCCCCAGCATTTT. It codes for CASSQSTAQPQHF.

V gene TRBV7-8 combines with J gene TRBJ2-1, with a possible D match to TRBD1 (6 bases). CDR3 length: 16 amino acids. CDR1 and CDR2 from the germline V gene are SGHVS and FQNEAQ. Trimming pared 4 bases from V and 0 bases from J, leaving 13 bases between. This CDR3 is CASSWADRSSYNEQFF. In DNA, the CDR3 is TGTGCCAGCAGCTGGGCTGACAGGAGCTCCTACAATGAGCAGTTCTTC.